Sequencing of this T cell receptor (beta chain) was carried out in a study of T cell repertoires in cytomegalovirus infection (dated by TCRdb to 2018 to 2020). About the study as a whole: The HLA type of each donor mattered for the analysis, because public TCR beta signatures pointed to carriage of CMV infection along with the matching HLA type.

Instrument used: Illumina HiSeq 1500. TCRdb reprocessing: public reads trimmed at Q25 with fastp, clones called with MiXCR, in-frame beta chains kept. Rows with one shared CDR3 protein collapse into an entry with the most common genes and DNA. The sample table shows some 150,000 distinct CDR3 sequences, and 6.5% are seen once. Clones ranked in the top ten supply under 20% of the sample. The junction carries 11 bases between V and J, which are trimmed by 0 bases and 6 bases respectively. Including cysteine and phenylalanine, the CDR3 has 14 amino acids. The only DNA kept is the CDR3, 42 bases in frame from the first base. For CDR1 and CDR2, the germline V gene (reference sequence) lists SGHNT and YYREEE. Notes on this clonotype: Its antigen remains undetermined. There are no base qualities to consult, and no much larger clone falls within one base.

General conclusions and limits of the study: In both this cohort and an independent roughly 330-donor cohort, the cumulative frequency of public TCR beta family members distinguished carriers of CMV infection plus the relevant HLA type. The ex vivo response was dominated by HLA-C-restricted CMV-specific TCR beta clonotypes, and the single most frequent clonotype in two of eight donors was supplied by these HLA-C-restricted clonotypes.

The sample comprised PBMCs. This receptor was taken from a human donor in good health (CMV status not recorded). Some clones in this sample may be carry-over from other donors' samples. The chain is assembled from TRBV5-4 and TRBJ2-3; the D region is possibly TRBD1 or TRBD2, each matching across 5 bases. The sequence in DNA is TGTGCCAGCAGCTTGGTCCCAGGGACGGATACGCAGTATTTT. The encoded protein is CASSLVPGTDTQYF.